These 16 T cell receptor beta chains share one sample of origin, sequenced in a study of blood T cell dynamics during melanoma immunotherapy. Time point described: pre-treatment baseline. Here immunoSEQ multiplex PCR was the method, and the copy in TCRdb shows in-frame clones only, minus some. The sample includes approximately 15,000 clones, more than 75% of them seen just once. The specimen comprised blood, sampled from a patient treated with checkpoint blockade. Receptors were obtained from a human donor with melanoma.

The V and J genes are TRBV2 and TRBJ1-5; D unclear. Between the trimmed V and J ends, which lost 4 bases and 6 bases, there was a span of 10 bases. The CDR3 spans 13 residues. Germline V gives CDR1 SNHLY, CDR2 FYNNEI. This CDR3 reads CASSAQPGQPQHF. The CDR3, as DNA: TGTGCCAGCAGTGCCCAGCCGGGTCAGCCCCAGCATTTT.

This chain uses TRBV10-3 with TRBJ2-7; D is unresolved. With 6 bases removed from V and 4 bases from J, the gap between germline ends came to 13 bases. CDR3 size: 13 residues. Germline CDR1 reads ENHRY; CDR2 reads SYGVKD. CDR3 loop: CAISTANWYEQYF. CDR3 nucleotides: TGTGCCATCAGCACAGCGAATTGGTACGAGCAGTACTTC.

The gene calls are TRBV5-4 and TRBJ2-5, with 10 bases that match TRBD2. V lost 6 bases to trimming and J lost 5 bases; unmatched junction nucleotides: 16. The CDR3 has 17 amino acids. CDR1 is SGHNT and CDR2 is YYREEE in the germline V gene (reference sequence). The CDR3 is CASTQGLPSGGRETQYF. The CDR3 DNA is TGTGCCAGCACACAAGGCCTTCCTAGCGGGGGTCGGGAGACCCAGTACTTC.

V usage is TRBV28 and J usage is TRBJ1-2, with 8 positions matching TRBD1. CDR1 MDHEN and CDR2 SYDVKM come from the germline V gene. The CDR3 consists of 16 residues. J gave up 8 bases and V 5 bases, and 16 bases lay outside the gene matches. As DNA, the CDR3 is TGTGCCAGCAGTCAACCCTCGGACAGGGAAGGTCAAGGCTACACCTTC. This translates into CASSQPSDREGQGYTF.

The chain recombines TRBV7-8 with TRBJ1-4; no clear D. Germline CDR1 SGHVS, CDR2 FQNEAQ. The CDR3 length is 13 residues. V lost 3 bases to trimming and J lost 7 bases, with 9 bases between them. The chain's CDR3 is CASSLDLAEKLFF. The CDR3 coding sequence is TGTGCCAGCAGCTTGGACCTCGCTGAAAAACTGTTTTTT.

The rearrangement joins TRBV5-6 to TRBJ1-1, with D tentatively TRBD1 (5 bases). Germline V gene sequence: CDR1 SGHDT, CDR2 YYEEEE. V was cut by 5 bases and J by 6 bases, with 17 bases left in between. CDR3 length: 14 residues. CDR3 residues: CASSRGSRDAEAFF. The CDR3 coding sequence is TGTGCCAGCAGTCGTGGTTCCAGGGATGCTGAAGCTTTCTTT.

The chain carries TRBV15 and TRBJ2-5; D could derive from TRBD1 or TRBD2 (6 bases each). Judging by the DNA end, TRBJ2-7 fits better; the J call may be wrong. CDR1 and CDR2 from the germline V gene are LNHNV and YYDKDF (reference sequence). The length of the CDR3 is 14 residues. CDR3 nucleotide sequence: TGTGCCACCAGCAGAGATGGGGGGCCCTACGAGCAGTACTTC. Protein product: CATSRDGGPYEQYF.

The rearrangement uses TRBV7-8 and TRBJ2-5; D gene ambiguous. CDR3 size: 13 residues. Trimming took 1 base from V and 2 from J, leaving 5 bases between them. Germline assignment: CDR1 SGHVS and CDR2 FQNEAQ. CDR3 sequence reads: CASSLDRQETQYF. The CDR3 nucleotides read TGTGCCAGCAGCTTAGACAGACAAGAGACCCAGTACTTC.

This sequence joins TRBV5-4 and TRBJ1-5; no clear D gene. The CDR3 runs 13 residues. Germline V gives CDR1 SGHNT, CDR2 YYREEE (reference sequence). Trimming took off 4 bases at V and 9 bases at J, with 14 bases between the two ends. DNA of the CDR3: TGTGCCAGCAGCGAAGGCCAGGAGCGGCCCCAGCATTTT. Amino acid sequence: CASSEGQERPQHF.

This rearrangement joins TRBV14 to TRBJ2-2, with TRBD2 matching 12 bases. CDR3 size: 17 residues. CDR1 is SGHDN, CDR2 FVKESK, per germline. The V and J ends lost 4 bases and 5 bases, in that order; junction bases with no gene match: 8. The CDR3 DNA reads TGTGCCAGCAGCCCCCGACTAGCGGGGGCGTGGACCGGGGAGCTGTTTTTT. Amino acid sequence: CASSPRLAGAWTGELFF.

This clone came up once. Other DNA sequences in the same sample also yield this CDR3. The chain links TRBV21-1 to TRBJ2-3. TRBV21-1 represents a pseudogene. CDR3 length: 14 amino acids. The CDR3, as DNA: TGTGCCAGCAATCCACCAACCGGGGCGGATACGCAGTATTTT. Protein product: CASNPPTGADTQYF.

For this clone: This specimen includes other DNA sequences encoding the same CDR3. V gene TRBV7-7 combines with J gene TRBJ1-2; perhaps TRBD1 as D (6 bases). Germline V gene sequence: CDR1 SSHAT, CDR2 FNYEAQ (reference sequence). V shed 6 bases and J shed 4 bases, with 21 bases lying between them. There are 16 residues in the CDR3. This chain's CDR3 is CASSFLGGRGVYGYTF. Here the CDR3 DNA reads TGTGCCAGCAGTTTCCTAGGGGGGCGGGGTGTCTATGGCTACACCTTC.

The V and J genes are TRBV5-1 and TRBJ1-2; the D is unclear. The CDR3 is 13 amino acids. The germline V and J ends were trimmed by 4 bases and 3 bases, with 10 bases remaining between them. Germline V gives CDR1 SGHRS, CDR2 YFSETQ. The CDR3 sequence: CASSEQSYYGYTF. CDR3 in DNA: TGCGCCAGCAGCGAACAAAGCTACTATGGCTACACCTTC.

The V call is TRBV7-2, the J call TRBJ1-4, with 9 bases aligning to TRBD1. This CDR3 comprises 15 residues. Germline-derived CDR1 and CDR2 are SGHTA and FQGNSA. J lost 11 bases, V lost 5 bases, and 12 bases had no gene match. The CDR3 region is CASSPPGQGIRKLFF. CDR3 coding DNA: TGTGCCAGCAGCCCGCCGGGACAGGGTATAAGGAAACTGTTTTTT.

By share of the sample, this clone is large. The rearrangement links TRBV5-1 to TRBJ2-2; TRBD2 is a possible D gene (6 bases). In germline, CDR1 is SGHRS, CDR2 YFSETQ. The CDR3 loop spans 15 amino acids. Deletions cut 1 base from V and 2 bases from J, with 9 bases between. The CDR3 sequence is CASSLWGTNTGELFF. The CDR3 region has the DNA TGCGCCAGCAGCTTGTGGGGGACTAACACCGGGGAGCTGTTTTTT.

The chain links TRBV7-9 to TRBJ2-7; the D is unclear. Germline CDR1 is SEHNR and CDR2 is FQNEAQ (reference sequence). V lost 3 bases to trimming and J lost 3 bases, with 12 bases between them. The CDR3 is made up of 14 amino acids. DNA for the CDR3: TGTGCCAGCAGCTTCATGCAGAACTTCTACGAGCAGTACTTC. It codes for CASSFMQNFYEQYF.